This TCR beta chain was documented in a study of T cell clusters in autoimmune cytopenias. Multiplex touch-down PCR amplified TRB using TRB-A and TRB-B pools in one tube. TCRdb reprocessed the multiplex PCR reads and stores each CDR3 protein as one record, lacking DNA. The sample totals about 6,000 distinct CDR3 sequences. The CDR3 spans 13 residues. CDR1 is DFQATT and CDR2 is SNEGSKA in the germline V gene (reference sequence). About 37,500 genome equivalents of blood DNA were amplified for TRB. In regard to this clonotype: Its antigen is unknown.

General study results and limits: Physiological T cell clusters of healthy donors were apparently absent in primary autoimmune cytopenia patients. The T cell clusters came from computational analysis alone and lack functional validation.

In addition, the sample was reused for a study of T cell repertoires in aging, cancer and after chemotherapy. That report notes: In healthy donors, age-related TCR diversity loss mainly reflected lost richness. Across the chemotherapy interval, each cancer cohort showed higher median generation probability, suggesting thymic rebound.

Specimen: peripheral blood. The gene calls are TRBV20-1 and TRBJ2-7; TCRdb gives TRBD1 as the D gene, but with no DNA this cannot be confirmed. This receptor was obtained from a human donor in good health. The CDR3 loop is CSARGTGDYEQYF.